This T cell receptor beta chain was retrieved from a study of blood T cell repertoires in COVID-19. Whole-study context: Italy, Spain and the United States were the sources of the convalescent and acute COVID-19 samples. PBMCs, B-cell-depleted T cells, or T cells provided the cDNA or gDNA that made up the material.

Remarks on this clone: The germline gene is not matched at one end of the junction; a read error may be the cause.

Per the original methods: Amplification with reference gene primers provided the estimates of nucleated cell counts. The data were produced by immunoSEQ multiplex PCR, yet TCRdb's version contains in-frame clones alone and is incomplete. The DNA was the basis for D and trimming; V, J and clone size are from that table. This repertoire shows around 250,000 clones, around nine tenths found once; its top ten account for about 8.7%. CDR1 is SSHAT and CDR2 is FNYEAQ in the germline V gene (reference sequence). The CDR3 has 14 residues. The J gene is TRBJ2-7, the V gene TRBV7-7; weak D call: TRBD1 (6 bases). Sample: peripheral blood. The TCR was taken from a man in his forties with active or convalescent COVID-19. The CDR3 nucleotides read TGTGCTAGCAGCCCCCGGACAGATTCCTACGAGCAGTACTTC. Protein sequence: CASSPRTDSYEQYF.